This record covers a single T cell receptor (beta chain). Its specificity is unknown. CDR3 length equals 16 residues. Germline CDR1 is SGHDT and CDR2 is YYEEEE. A second 7 to 11 cycle PCR used barcoded and J-beta primers. TCRdb reprocessed the 5' RACE reads with MiXCR, giving one entry per CDR3 protein. The sample lists 1.4 million or so distinct CDR3 sequences, 42% occurring once. This sample is drawn from a study of blood T cells in healthy people across ages. General observations from the study: From one million sequenced T cells, diversity estimates were lower bounds.

The sequencing sample was made of blood. This sequence was found in a woman in her late teens or twenties in good health. The chain recombines TRBV5-6 with TRBJ2-1, with 8 nucleotides matching TRBD1. The J call is uncertain, as TRBJ2-7 better fits the DNA end. The CDR3 nucleotides are TGTGCCAGCAGCTCAACCGGACAGGGCTCCTACAATGAGCAGTACTTC. Translated: CASSSTGQGSYNEQYF.